This TCR beta chain emerged from a study of cytomegalovirus exposure and HLA in healthy donors (dated by TCRdb to about 2017). In terms of the full investigation: According to an earlier analysis of a few hundred of the donors, some 170 million T cells yielded roughly 110 million unique TCR beta sequences and 276 Gb of sequence data. Among the approximately 400 genotyped donors, under 90% belonged to the genetic ancestry cluster associated with self-reported Caucasian donors. Every repertoire in the discovery cohort had been generated on one and the same sequencing platform. The number of typed donors differed by locus: roughly 629-640 for A, B, C, DRB1 and DQB1; approximately 530 for DQA1; roughly 600 for DPA1; and about 470 for DPB1. The study was designed to test whether signatures of past pathogen exposure could be identified by cataloging public T cell receptors. An early release that covered roughly 600 HLA-typed donors contained around 300 gigabases of sequencing data and 65 million to 100 million unique TCR sequences. Using immunosequencing, the study profiled T cell repertoires from about 620 subjects and related those repertoires to cytomegalovirus serostatus. Donor age, sex, ethnicity and CMV serostatus were collected together with the repertoire data. Class I and class II HLA loci were covered by the typing at four-digit resolution. A later genetic analysis took genome-wide SNP genotypes for about 55% of the 666 donors and used that subset as a discovery cohort. A few DR-DQ haplotypes were treated as single units for association and clustering because of strong linkage in the cohort. To study patterns of TCR occurrence, a later analysis re-analyzed previously published TCR beta repertoires from hundreds of donors and added high-resolution HLA genotyping. In the later analysis, no new phenotypic data were used to find candidate immune exposures; instead, reliance was placed on TCR beta sequences and their occurrence across donors. To predict cytomegalovirus infection status, the study combined high-throughput TCR immunosequencing, statistical association of individual TCRs with disease status, and machine learning. In an earlier analysis of 500 to 650 of the donors, high-throughput TCR beta sequencing was used to judge whether each TCR beta V gene segment behaved as functional or pseudogenic. Across around 400 genotyped donors of the cohort, an average of about 240,000 unique TCR beta nucleotide sequences per donor were sequenced, and 15% to 20% of those sequences were non-productive. Besides the first cohort of 500 to 700 subjects, a separate validation cohort made up of over 95 different subjects was used. Broad study findings and their caveats: The 87-base-pair reads could not distinguish some IMGT-functional V segments, including TRBV6-2 and TRBV6-3, so those segments were excluded. Because HLA typing was missing for some donors at each locus, association tests included only the typed subset. Some 15 rarely observed V segments, including chromosome 9 orphons, were excluded from the earlier analysis of about 600 of the donors because counts were too low. The classifier was reported to diagnose cytomegalovirus status with high specificity and sensitivity in both the original and validation cohorts. Correlated functional status among segregating V segments might reflect linkage disequilibrium, but an unknown experimental factor could not be ruled out. In a later analysis, HLA-associated TCR beta chains were found to be more clonally expanded and to have lower generation probabilities than equally common non-associated chains. When HLA alleles, especially DR and DQ, strongly co-occurred, TCR associations were difficult to assign to individual alleles. The authors suggested that the approach could potentially be extended to other disease states and immunological phenotypes. A later analysis found that most CMV-associated TCR beta chains appeared HLA-restricted, with HLA associations seemingly driven largely by CMV exposure. In vitro tests confirmed that a few of the cytomegalovirus-associated TCR beta chains recognize cytomegalovirus antigens. In the study, around 150 TCR beta chains were listed as associated with cytomegalovirus. In a later analysis, about 16,000 TCR beta sequences were associated with specific HLA alleles at a false discovery rate of 0.05. A later analysis reported that several top co-occurrence clusters appeared linked to parvovirus B19, influenza, CMV and Epstein-Barr virus. In this cohort, only TCR beta chains were sequenced, and detectable features were limited by the absence of alpha or paired-chain data. Most TCR sequences were observed very rarely across donors, whereas some public TCRs were present in many individuals. Roughly uniform sequencing depth across donors was assumed in presence/absence analyses, although this assumption may not hold. V-gene and J-gene trimming of TCR beta chains was associated with a missense DCLRE1C variant in a later genetic analysis, and the association was replicated in an independent cohort. CMV serostatus was the only immune exposure information available for the cohort. A group of highly shared sequence variants was considered likely to be a technical artifact of the sequencing pipeline. A later analysis found that TCR association rates varied across HLA loci, with DRB1 alleles showing the most associated TCRs and HLA-C alleles the fewest. In a later genetic analysis, fewer N-insertions in productive TCRs were reported among donors in an Asian-associated ancestry cluster than the approximately 630-donor mean. Broadly in line with IMGT annotations, most TCR beta V segments showed up in productive rearrangements about 87% or about 30% of the time in an earlier analysis of a few hundred of the donors. A further reported finding was that TCR beta sequences accurately predicted the HLA-A and HLA-B alleles for most subjects in the first cohort.

On this clone itself: Its antigen is currently not known. Per-base qualities were not stored, and no clone one base away is much larger.

Reading the germline V gene (reference sequence) gives CDR1 LNHDA and CDR2 SQIVND. The CDR3 holds 15 amino acids from the cysteine to the phenylalanine. Only the CDR3 DNA is retained, 45 bases long and in frame from the first base. V is cut by 4 bases and J by 3 bases, and the space between the germline ends is 16 bases. In total, roughly 710 healthy bone marrow donors made up the cohort. At the time of sampling, every cohort member was nominally healthy, though immune exposures that went unrecorded were likely present. The donor was CMV seropositive and belonged to the group of 270 or so seropositive cohort members. Every donor gave a peripheral blood sample, and the peripheral blood mononuclear cells from that sample were used for TCR beta sequencing. The Qiagen DNeasy Blood Extraction Kit was used to extract genomic DNA from the blood cell samples. Library method: the immunoSEQ multiplex PCR assay. For the multiplex PCR, a mixture combining 60 forward primers for TCR Vbeta segments and 13 reverse primers for TCR Jbeta segments was used. Amplification of the CDR3 region of rearranged TCR beta genes was performed with a multiplex PCR assay on genomic DNA. The Illumina HiSeq System was used to sequence the amplified TCR beta libraries as 87-base-pair reads. The authors' pipeline ran thus. A later analysis counted tens of millions of unique TCR beta chains across the 690 or so repertoires, and around 9.9 million of these chains were shared by at least two donors. To remove PCR and sequencing errors, raw reads were error-corrected and collapsed into unique sequences using a nearest-neighbor algorithm that merged closely related sequences. CDR3 sequences were aligned to IMGT reference sequences to assign V, D and J gene segments. For a sequence to be retained, a match of at least six nucleotides to both a V gene segment and a J gene segment was required. A rearrangement counted as productive if the CDR3 had no stop codons and remained in frame with V and J, and every other rearrangement counted as non-productive. CDR3 was defined according to IMGT convention as the region running from the second conserved V-encoded cysteine to the conserved J-encoded phenylalanine. The earlier analysis of about 500 of the donors excluded sequences that lacked an unambiguous match to a single V gene segment. An earlier analysis of several hundred of the donors called V segments functional above 56.7% productive rearrangements and segregating when the between-donor standard deviation exceeded 5%. A statistical classification framework was built for diagnosing cytomegalovirus status from the catalog of TCR beta chain sequences. V and J gene assignment, in a later analysis, came from comparing TCR nucleotide sequences with IMGT/GENE-DB human TR gene sequences. Using the TCRdist pipeline, a later analysis assigned CDR3 sequences along with most-parsimonious VDJ recombination scenarios. In a later analysis, every TCR beta chain was defined by the combination of its CDR3 amino acid sequence and its V-gene family, and reads without a unique V-gene family were dropped. In a later analysis, a few hundred highly shared, low-generation-probability nucleotide sequences were removed to address suspected cross-contamination and a sequencing artifact. A later analysis calculated a clonal expansion index for each public chain from normalized within-repertoire ranks of inferred template counts. Generation probabilities in a later analysis came from a VDJ recombination model fitted to out-of-frame rearrangements, and those results were checked against IGoR. In a later analysis, TCR-TCR, TCR-HLA and TCR-CMV co-occurrence was scored with hypergeometric tests, and a repertoire-size bias correction was applied to TCR pairs. To estimate false discovery rates, a later analysis permuted the HLA or CMV assignments 20 times. In a later analysis, co-occurring TCRs were grouped using DBSCAN, and TCRdist sequence similarity was added for clustering within HLA-allele-positive subsets. Co-occurrence clustering excluded repertoires with fewer than 30,000 or more than 120,000 public chains, plus five with anomalous nucleotide sharing. The table comes from immuneACCESS by way of TCRdb, which keeps in-frame sequences with V and J called. Part of the clones is missing from these tables; in studies checked, under half for an unresolved V gene and the rest for unknown reasons. The D gene and trimming were derived from the DNA, and the V and J assignments and clone size from that table. This sample has about 160,000 clones in its table, and more than 65% of those were observed once. The top ten clonotypes cover 2.5% to 3.5% of the sample.

The chain was built from TRBV19 and TRBJ2-7; matching of 5 bases hints at TRBD1 as the D gene. The clonotype was recovered from a woman in her thirties or forties in good health and CMV-seropositive. The material sequenced was PBMCs. CDR3 loop: CASSTQGRALYEQYF. The nucleotides read TGTGCCAGTAGTACCCAGGGTCGGGCCCTCTACGAGCAGTACTTC.